This T cell receptor beta chain was profiled in a study of T-cell reconstitution after alpha-beta-depleted transplantation in children (dated by TCRdb to 2015 to 2016). Broadly, across the study: Using TCR repertoire profiling, the study followed T-cell immune reconstitution in a quantitative way in children after TCRalphabeta/CD19-depleted allogeneic hematopoietic cell transplantation.

This clonotype was counted ten times or more. Its antigen is currently not known. Within one base of it there is no much larger clone, and no base qualities were kept. What the study reported, not specific to this receptor: In some patients, the high TCRbeta diversity seen at day 60 was put down to recipient T cells and intrathymic progenitors that had survived conditioning. The frequencies of hyperexpanded clones fell over the following months, and after one year, T-cell counts and TCRbeta diversity were mostly attributed to newly produced T cells. Apparently early alphabetaT-cell count recovery about two months after transplant reportedly relied on only several hundred rapidly expanded clones derived from non-depleted graft cells.

Receptor libraries were prepared by PCR. Data came from an Illumina HiSeq 2500. Molecular barcoding was employed in the preparation of TCR libraries, with unique molecular identifiers being used to normalize TCRbeta repertoire quantification. The raw public data were reprocessed by TCRdb itself: fastp quality trimming at Q25, MiXCR clonotype calling, in-frame beta chains only. Records with the same CDR3 protein are collapsed into one entry carrying the most frequent genes and DNA. Within this sample are about 160,000 distinct CDR3 sequences, with 11% of them counted one time only. The ten largest make up roughly 13% of the sample. Interpreted using the paper, the treatment or condition label stands for: allogeneic hematopoietic cell transplantation with graft depleted of TCRalphabeta T cells and CD19 B cells. The transplant recipients were children given TCRalphabeta/CD19-depleted allogeneic hematopoietic cell grafts.

The CDR3 starts with the cysteine, ends with the phenylalanine, and has 15 residues. Just the 45-base CDR3 DNA is kept, in frame starting at base 1. Cut back by 4 bases and 7 bases, the V and J ends lie 16 bases apart. This TCR derives from a boy younger than 10 with acute myeloid leukemia, due to receive a stem cell transplant. This specimen was PBMCs, taken before TCRalphabeta/CD19-depleted stem cell transplant. Rearrangement joined TRBV12-3 or TRBV12-4 to TRBJ1-4; D gene: possibly TRBD1, on 6 matching bases. The CDR3 is CASSSPPGGLEKLFF. The sequence in DNA is TGTGCCAGCAGTTCCCCTCCGGGGGGCCTTGAAAAACTGTTTTTT.